This T cell receptor (beta chain) was recovered during a study of blood T cells in healthy people across ages. Study in general: About one barcoded beta molecule was captured per two T cells (by template switching).

About this clonotype: No antigen is known for it.

V lost 1 base to trimming and J lost 4 bases, with 14 bases between them. CDR1 and CDR2 from the germline V gene are SGDLS and YYNGEE. This CDR3 contains 15 residues. Then a second PCR, running roughly 7 to 11 cycles, was carried out with a sample-barcoded 5' primer and a J-beta primer mix. A single record per CDR3 protein comes from TCRdb applying MiXCR to the 5' RACE reads. Counted here are about 640,000 distinct CDR3 sequences, 45% to 65% occurring once; the ten biggest clones make up over 30%. Study-wide results and limits: Relative to aged donors, long-lived donors carried more naive CD4+ cells and displayed higher diversity. There was a strong correlation between TCR beta diversity and naive T cell percentage.

Each sample yielded at least 7 million isolated PBMCs. The rearrangement uses TRBV9 and TRBJ1-1, with D possibly being TRBD1 (5 bases). The origin of this receptor is a man in his 60s in good health. Sequenced material: blood. CDR3 loop: CASSVTGEGSTEAFF. CDR3 sequence (DNA): TGTGCCAGCAGCGTAACGGGGGAGGGTTCCACTGAAGCTTTCTTT.